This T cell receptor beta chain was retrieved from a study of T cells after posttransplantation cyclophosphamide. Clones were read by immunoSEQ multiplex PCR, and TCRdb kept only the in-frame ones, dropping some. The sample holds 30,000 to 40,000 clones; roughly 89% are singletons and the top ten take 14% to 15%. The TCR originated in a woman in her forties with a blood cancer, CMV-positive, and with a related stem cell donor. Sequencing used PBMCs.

DNA of the CDR3: TGTGCCAGTAGTATGGGAACTAGCCAAGGCGAGCAGTACTTC. Protein: CASSMGTSQGEQYF. The rearrangement uses TRBV19 and TRBJ2-7; tentative D call: TRBD2 (6 bases). The CDR3 is 14 residues long. Germline CDR1 is LNHDA and CDR2 is SQIVND (reference sequence). Trimming cost V 3 bases and J 6 bases, with 15 bases left between them.